Listed below are T cell receptor beta chains from one sample, sequenced in a study of T cell repertoires in cytomegalovirus infection. These receptors lack a known antigen. TCRdb analysed the reads with MiXCR anew, one entry per CDR3 protein. The sample has about 52,000 distinct CDR3 sequences, around a fifth seen once; the top ten hold around 64%. Sequences were derived from CD8+ T cells from cultured PBMCs, sampled from culture after CMV antigen stimulation. The source is a human donor in good health (CMV status not recorded). Some clones in this sample may be carry-over from other donors' samples. Each CDR3 is given with its conserved first and last residue. D genes are given only for firm matches. For some rows the clone size is stated as once, few or many, or as a class when expanded; others skip it.

>TRBJ2-7|TRBD1|TRBV7-9|few
TGTGCCAGCAGCTTAGCGGGCGAAAAGGGGGCTTCCTACGAGCAGTACTTC
CASSLAGEKGASYEQYF
>TRBJ2-1|TRBD2|TRBV7-8|few
TGTGCCAGCAGCTATAGCGGGGCACGGGGAAATGAGCAGTTCTTC
CASSYSGARGNEQFF
>TRBJ1-5|-|TRBV6-2/TRBV6-3|few
TGTGCCAGCAGTTACAGGCAGGGAGAGGGACAGCCCCAGCATTTT
CASSYRQGEGQPQHF
>TRBJ1-5|TRBD1|TRBV7-9|few
TGTGCCAGCAGCCAGGGGGGTTGGGATCAGCCCCAGCATTTT
CASSQGGWDQPQHF
>TRBJ2-5|-|TRBV7-6|few
TGTGCCAGCAGCTTAGCACCGGCGGGCAGGGTGACGGAGACCCAGTACTTC
CASSLAPAGRVTETQYF
>TRBJ2-3|TRBD2|TRBV4-3|few
TGCGCCAGCAGCCAAGGAGCTAGCGGAACAGATACGCAGTATTTT
CASSQGASGTDTQYF
>TRBJ2-5|-|TRBV7-2|-
TGTGCCATCAGCTTAGGGTCGGGGGAGACCCAGTACTTC
CAISLGSGETQYF
>TRBJ1-1|-|TRBV7-2|-
TGTGCCAGCAGCTTGGGATTCGACACGGCTTTCTTT
CASSLGFDTAFF
>TRBJ1-6|-|TRBV27|-
TGTGCCAGCAGTTTACTGAATTCACCCCTCCACTTT
CASSLLNSPLHF
>TRBJ1-2|-|TRBV4-1|-
TGCGCCAGCAGCCAAGATACCGGAATAAACTATGGCTACACCTTC
CASSQDTGINYGYTF
>TRBJ1-2|-|TRBV12-3/TRBV12-4|few
TGTGCCAGCAGTTTATCTGTCAGGCCCCACTATGGCTACACCTTC
CASSLSVRPHYGYTF
>TRBJ2-1|TRBD2|TRBV2|-
TGTGCCAGCAGTGCTCAGGCTAGCGGGAACAATGAGCAGTTCTTC
CASSAQASGNNEQFF
>TRBJ1-1|-|TRBV7-9|few
TGTGCCAGCAGTCAAGACGGGTCCAACACTGAAGCTTTCTTT
CASSQDGSNTEAFF
>TRBJ2-2|-|TRBV4-1|few
TGCGCCAGCAGCCAGGAACTGGCCGATCTCACCGGGGAGCTGTTTTTT
CASSQELADLTGELFF
>TRBJ1-3|-|TRBV7-9|few
TGTGCCAGCAGCGCACAGGGCCCTGGAAACACCATATATTTT
CASSAQGPGNTIYF
>TRBJ2-7|TRBD2|TRBV7-2|few
TGTGCCAGCAGCTTAGGTTTGGGTAGCGGGAGCATTTACGAGCAGTACTTC
CASSLGLGSGSIYEQYF
>TRBJ2-7|-|TRBV10-3|-
TGTGCCATCAGTGAGTCTGGTAATACCGGGGACGAGCAGTACTTC
CAISESGNTGDEQYF
>TRBJ2-1|-|TRBV7-3|few
TGTGCCAGCAGCTTATACCTAGCGATTAACAATGAGCAGTTCTTC
CASSLYLAINNEQFF
>TRBJ2-7|TRBD2|TRBV7-2|many
TGTGCCAGCAGCTTATCGACTAGCGGCTACGAGCAGTACTTC
CASSLSTSGYEQYF
>TRBJ2-1|-|TRBV5-4|many
TGTGCCAGCAGCTTCTCCTACAATGAGCAGTTCTTC
CASSFSYNEQFF
>TRBJ1-1|TRBD1|TRBV7-2|few
TGTGCCAGCAGCCTTACAGGGGTGAGAGGTACTGAAGCTTTCTTT
CASSLTGVRGTEAFF
>TRBJ1-2|TRBD1|TRBV7-6|-
TGTGCCAGCAGCTTAGCCCAGGGGGGTTCGGATGGCTACACCTTC
CASSLAQGGSDGYTF
>TRBJ2-3|-|TRBV7-3|few
TGTGCCAGCAGCTTAACGAGTCGGAGCACAGATACGCAGTATTTT
CASSLTSRSTDTQYF
>TRBJ1-1|-|TRBV2|few
TGTGCCAGCAGACCGAGAAGGGGGTTATTGGGAGACACTGAAGCTTTCTTT
CASRPRRGLLGDTEAFF
>TRBJ1-4|-|TRBV7-9|few
TGTGCCAGCAGTGACCGTCGAAAAGGGACGGTTAATGAAAAACTGTTTTTT
CASSDRRKGTVNEKLFF
>TRBJ2-2|TRBD2|TRBV7-6|few
TGTGCCAGCAGCTCACTAGCGGGAGCTGGATACACCGGGGAGCTGTTTTTT
CASSSLAGAGYTGELFF
>TRBJ2-1|-|TRBV7-2|few
TGTGCCAGCAGCCCAGGGGGACTAGGGCCCTACAATGAGCAGTTCTTC
CASSPGGLGPYNEQFF
>TRBJ2-7|-|TRBV7-2|-
TGTGCCAGCAGCCTCTTAGGGGAGGCCCGGAACGAGCAGTACTTC
CASSLLGEARNEQYF
>TRBJ1-3|-|TRBV11-2|few
TGTGCCAGCAGCTTCATACAGGGTGACACCATATATTTT
CASSFIQGDTIYF
>TRBJ2-1|-|TRBV7-2|-
TGTGCCAGCAGCCCCTCCTCCCGAGAGGGTCCTTACAATGAGCAGTTCTTC
CASSPSSREGPYNEQFF
>TRBJ1-3|TRBD1|TRBV12-3/TRBV12-4|-
TGTGCCAGCAGACGACAGGGTGGAGGGGCTGGAAACACCATATATTTT
CASRRQGGGAGNTIYF